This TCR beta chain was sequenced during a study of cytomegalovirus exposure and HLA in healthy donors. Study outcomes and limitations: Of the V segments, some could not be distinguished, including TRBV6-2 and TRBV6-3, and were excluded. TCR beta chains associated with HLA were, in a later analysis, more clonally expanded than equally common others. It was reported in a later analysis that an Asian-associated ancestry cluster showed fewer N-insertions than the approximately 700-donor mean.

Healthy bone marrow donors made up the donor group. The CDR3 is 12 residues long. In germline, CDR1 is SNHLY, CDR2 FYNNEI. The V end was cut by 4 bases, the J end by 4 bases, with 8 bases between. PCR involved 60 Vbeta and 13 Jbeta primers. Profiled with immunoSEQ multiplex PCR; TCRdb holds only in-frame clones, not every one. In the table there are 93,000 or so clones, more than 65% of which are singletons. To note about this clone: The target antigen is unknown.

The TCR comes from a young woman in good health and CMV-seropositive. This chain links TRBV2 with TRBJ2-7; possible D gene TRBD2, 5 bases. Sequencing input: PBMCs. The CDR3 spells CASSAGIYEQYF. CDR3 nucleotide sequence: TGTGCCAGCAGTGCGGGGATTTACGAGCAGTACTTC. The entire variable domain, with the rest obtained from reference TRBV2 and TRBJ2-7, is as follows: EPEVTQTPSHQVTQMGQEVILRCVPISNHLYFYWYRQILGQKVEFLVSFYNNEISEKSEIFDDQFSVERPDGSNFTLKIRSTKLEDSAMYFCASSAGIYEQYFGPGTRLTVT.